One sample yielded the 10 T cell receptor beta chains listed below, sequenced in a study of blood T cell repertoires in COVID-19. Repertoires were generated with immunoSEQ multiplex PCR, while TCRdb's copy carries only in-frame clones and drops some. The table lists some 450,000 clones, approximately 90% of them singletons. Sequenced: peripheral blood. The receptors here all came from a man aged 18 to 29 with COVID-19, enrolled during active disease.

Comments on this clone: This sample includes further DNA sequences coding for the same CDR3. V gene TRBV5-1 combines with J gene TRBJ2-7; 7 bases align to TRBD1. V was pared by 4 bases and J by 1 base, with 2 bases of the junction left unmatched. CDR1 and CDR2 from the germline V gene are SGHRS and YFSETQ. The CDR3 loop spans 13 amino acids. CDR3 nucleotide sequence: TGCGCCAGCAGCAGGGGACAGTCCTACGAGCAGTACTTC. It encodes CASSRGQSYEQYF.

The chain employs TRBV11-2 and TRBJ2-1; 14 bases are a match to TRBD2. The V segment lost 4 bases and the J segment 6 bases; nucleotides outside the gene matches: 5. In germline, CDR1 is SGHAT, CDR2 FQNNGV. The CDR3 is 16 amino acids. The CDR3 DNA reads as TGTGCCAGCAGCTCCTGGACTAGCGGGGGGTCCAATGAGCAGTTCTTC. Protein product: CASSSWTSGGSNEQFF.

J is TRBJ1-2 and V is TRBV4-1, with D possibly matching TRBD1 (6 bases). This CDR3 comprises 15 residues. Germline CDR1 is MGHRA and CDR2 is YSYEKL. Trimming cost V 4 bases and J 0 bases, with 12 bases left between them. The chain's CDR3 is CASSRSEGANYGYTF. Written as DNA, the CDR3 is TGCGCCAGCAGCCGATCCGAGGGGGCTAACTATGGCTACACCTTC.

This chain links TRBV5-4 with TRBJ1-5; a weak D match, TRBD1 (5 bases). Deletions cut 2 bases from V and 2 bases from J, with 8 bases between. This CDR3 has 14 residues. Germline CDR1 is SGHNT and CDR2 is YYREEE (reference sequence). CDR3 coding DNA: TGTGCCAGCAGCTTCGCGGGGGGCAATCAGCCCCAGCATTTT. Translating it yields CASSFAGGNQPQHF.

This clone has just one count. This sequence joins TRBV11-2 and TRBJ1-3; 9 bases align to TRBD1. Germline CDR1 reads SGHAT; CDR2 reads FQNNGV. This CDR3 has 15 amino acids. With V trimmed by 5 bases and J by 3 bases, 5 bases remained unmatched. The CDR3 DNA reads as TGTGCCAGCAGCGGACAGGGGACGAATGGAAACACCATATATTTT. Protein product: CASSGQGTNGNTIYF.

V and J are TRBV20-1 and TRBJ2-7; D possibly corresponds to TRBD2 (7 bases). The CDR3 has 17 amino acids. Trimming left V 3 bases short and J 6 bases short, with 27 bases between. Germline CDR1 and CDR2: DFQATT and SNEGSKA (reference sequence). Written as DNA, the CDR3 is TGCAGTGCTAGTAGCCCGAATGGGAGGGGGTCTGGATCCGAGCAGTACTTC. Translating it yields CSASSPNGRGSGSEQYF.

The chain uses TRBV27 and TRBJ2-4; tentative D call: TRBD2 (5 bases). The CDR3 sequence is 14 residues long. The germline gives CDR1 MNHEY, CDR2 SMNVEV (reference sequence). Trimming cost V 2 bases and J 9 bases, with 14 bases left between them. The DNA for the CDR3 is TGTGCCAGCAGTTTAAATTCCCCTGCGGGCATTCAGTACTTC. Its translation: CASSLNSPAGIQYF.

This clone was seen a single time. The V gene is TRBV7-8, the J gene TRBJ2-3; 7 bases align to TRBD1. Trimming cost V 1 base and J 2 bases; bases outside gene matches: 3. CDR1 and CDR2 from the germline V gene are SGHVS and FQNEAQ. The CDR3 loop spans 15 amino acids. The CDR3 loop is CASSLDRGNTDTQYF. Written as DNA, the CDR3 is TGTGCCAGCAGCTTAGACAGGGGAAACACAGATACGCAGTATTTT.

The table lists this clone with a count of one. The chain couples TRBV5-5 to TRBJ2-1, with 9 nucleotides matching TRBD2. The CDR3 loop spans 15 amino acids. Germline CDR1 is SGHKS and CDR2 is YYEKEE (reference sequence). With V trimmed by 3 bases and J by 4 bases, 5 bases remained unmatched. In nucleotides, the CDR3 is TGTGCCAGCAGCTGGGGAGCGGGAGGTTACAATGAGCAGTTCTTC. Protein product: CASSWGAGGYNEQFF. Full variable domain (missing parts from reference TRBV5-5 and TRBJ2-1): DAGVTQSPTHLIKTRGQQVTLRCSPISGHKSVSWYQQVLGQGPQFIFQYYEKEERGRGNFPDRFSARQFPNYSSELNVNALLLGDSALYLCASSWGAGGYNEQFFGPGTRLTVL.

The rearrangement joins TRBV28 to TRBJ1-4; D uncertain. V lost 4 bases and J 2 bases, leaving 11 bases between the germline ends. This CDR3 has 15 amino acids. Looked up from germline, CDR1 is MDHEN and CDR2 is SYDVKM. The CDR3 reads CASSSYELTNEKLFF. The CDR3 DNA is TGTGCCAGCAGTTCCTACGAGTTGACTAATGAAAAACTGTTTTTT.